The next 18 T cell receptor beta chains were all read from a single sample in a study of blood T cell repertoires in COVID-19. TCRdb's table, derived via immunoSEQ multiplex PCR, lists solely in-frame clones and lacks some. The table lists roughly 97,000 clones, about 89% of them singletons. Sample: peripheral blood. Receptors were obtained from a human donor in a cohort sampled during active COVID-19.

The chain employs TRBV14 and TRBJ2-2, with D tentatively TRBD2 (5 bases). Germline V gene data show CDR1 as SGHDN and CDR2 as FVKESK. The ends were cut back, 4 bases at V and 5 bases at J, with 8 bases in the middle. This CDR3 has 13 amino acids. The CDR3 spells CASSPTGTGELFF. CDR3 coding DNA: TGTGCCAGCAGCCCGACGGGGACCGGGGAGCTGTTTTTT. Supplemented by reference TRBV14 and TRBJ2-2, the full variable domain reads EAGVTQFPSHSVIEKGQTVTLRCDPISGHDNLYWYRRVMGKEIKFLLHFVKESKQDESGMPNNRFLAERTGGTYSTLKVQPAELEDSGVYFCASSPTGTGELFFGEGSRLTVL.

This clone was observed once. The gene calls are TRBV6-5 and TRBJ2-3, with TRBD1 matching 9 bases. Looked up from germline, CDR1 is MNHEY and CDR2 is SVGAGI. The CDR3 length is 15 residues. Losses at the gene ends were 0 bases for V and 3 bases for J; bases not matched to a gene: 1. CDR3 residues: CASSYSGQGTDTQYF. CDR3 bases: TGTGCCAGCAGTTACTCGGGACAGGGAACAGATACGCAGTATTTT.

The rearrangement joins TRBV18 to TRBJ1-1; possibly TRBD1 for D (6 bases). The CDR3 runs 14 residues. V lost 3 bases and J 7 bases, leaving 15 bases between the germline ends. The germline V gene encodes CDR1 KGHSH and CDR2 LQKENI. CDR3 protein: CASSPHRALDEAFF. The DNA for the CDR3 is TGTGCCAGCTCACCGCACAGGGCTTTAGATGAAGCTTTCTTT.

This chain uses TRBV12-5 with TRBJ2-2; TRBD1 aligns across 10 bases. The CDR3 sequence is 18 residues long. CDR1 is LGHNT and CDR2 is FRNRAP in the germline V gene. Losses at the gene ends were 3 bases for V and 3 bases for J; bases not matched to a gene: 10. The CDR3 spells CASGFPSGTGVYTGELFF. DNA for the CDR3: TGTGCTAGTGGTTTTCCCTCCGGGACAGGGGTATACACCGGGGAGCTGTTTTTT.

This chain connects TRBV5-5 to TRBJ1-1; no definite D call. Germline V gene data show CDR1 as SGHKS and CDR2 as YYEKEE (reference sequence). The germline V and J ends were trimmed by 1 base and 6 bases, with 16 bases remaining between them. This CDR3 has 15 residues. The CDR3 DNA sequence: TGTGCCAGCAGCTTGACAAGCGACCAAGGAGCTGAAGCTTTCTTT. This gives the protein CASSLTSDQGAEAFF.

CDR3 loop: CASSFELAGYNEQFF. CDR3 bases: TGTGCCAGCAGTTTTGAACTAGCGGGGTACAATGAGCAGTTCTTC. The chain combines TRBV6-2 or TRBV6-3 with TRBJ2-1; 10 bases line up with TRBD2. The CDR3 extends over 15 amino acids. V trimming: 4 bases; J trimming: 4 bases; junction bases outside the gene matches: 4. Germline CDR1 MNHEY, CDR2 SVGEGT.

This sequence joins TRBV7-2 and TRBJ2-7, with D tentatively TRBD2 (5 bases). CDR3 length equals 12 residues. Germline lookup yields CDR1 SGHTA and CDR2 FQGNSA. V was trimmed by 5 bases and J by 0 bases, leaving 5 bases between them. This CDR3 is CASSTSSYEQYF. In DNA form, the CDR3 reads TGTGCCAGCAGCACTAGCTCCTACGAGCAGTACTTC.

The chain uses TRBV7-2 and TRBJ2-7; a weak D match, TRBD1 (6 bases). The V end lost 5 bases, the J end lost 3 bases, and 14 bases lay between the germline ends. In germline, CDR1 is SGHTA, CDR2 FQGNSA. This CDR3 is built from 14 residues. The CDR3 spells CASSGQPSGYEQYF. As DNA, the CDR3 is TGTGCCAGCAGCGGACAGCCGTCGGGCTACGAGCAGTACTTC.

The genes are TRBV5-6 and TRBJ1-2; TRBD1 matches 10 bases. Germline V gives CDR1 SGHDT, CDR2 YYEEEE. Germline trimming cut 0 bases from V and 4 bases from J; bases unmatched to any gene: 6. This CDR3 region has 16 residues. The CDR3: CASSLGQGARSYGYTF. The CDR3 region has the DNA TGTGCCAGCAGCTTGGGACAGGGGGCGCGAAGCTATGGCTACACCTTC. Together with reference TRBV5-6 and TRBJ1-2, the CDR3 gives the full variable domain: DAGVTQSPTHLIKTRGQQVTLRCSPKSGHDTVSWYQQALGQGPQFIFQYYEEEERQRGNFPDRFSGHQFPNYSSELNVNALLLGDSALYLCASSLGQGARSYGYTFGSGTRLTVV.

This clone appeared a single time. The chain couples TRBV9 to TRBJ2-7; 8 nucleotides line up with TRBD1. The germline V gene encodes CDR1 SGDLS and CDR2 YYNGEE. CDR3 length: 16 residues. Losses at the gene ends were 4 bases for V and 2 bases for J; bases not matched to a gene: 11. The DNA of the CDR3 is TGTGCCAGCAGCCCGGTGGGGACAGGAGTACCCTACGAGCAGTACTTC. Protein sequence: CASSPVGTGVPYEQYF.

The J gene is TRBJ2-5, the V gene TRBV18; tentatively, D is TRBD2 (5 bases). V was clipped by 2 bases and J by 2 bases, with 9 bases between them. Germline V gene sequence: CDR1 KGHSH, CDR2 LQKENI. The CDR3 loop spans 14 amino acids. The CDR3 nucleotides read TGTGCCAGCTCACCATTACGGGGTCAAGAGACCCAGTACTTC. Protein product: CASSPLRGQETQYF.

V is TRBV9 and J is TRBJ2-1, with TRBD2 identical over 9 bases. The CDR3 spans 16 residues. Per the germline V gene, CDR1 is SGDLS and CDR2 is YYNGEE. The junction had 10 bases not matched to a gene; V was cut back by 3 bases and J by 6 bases. This CDR3 reads CASSAWGGLAGNEQFF. The CDR3 bases are TGTGCCAGCAGCGCCTGGGGGGGACTAGCAGGCAATGAGCAGTTCTTC.

The chain is built from TRBV15 and TRBJ1-2; 9 nucleotides line up with TRBD1. The germline gives CDR1 LNHNV, CDR2 YYDKDF (reference sequence). This CDR3 has 16 amino acids. V was pared by 1 base and J by 3 bases, with 6 bases of the junction left unmatched. CDR3 nucleotide sequence: TGTGCCACCAGCAGAGGGGGGACAGGGATCGACTATGGCTACACCTTC. This encodes CATSRGGTGIDYGYTF.

This clone was detected a few times. The chain couples TRBV6-5 to TRBJ2-7, with 7 bases aligning to TRBD1. V lost 5 bases and J lost 2; bases outside the gene matches: 3. This CDR3 contains 13 residues. CDR1 is MNHEY, CDR2 SVGAGI, per germline. The CDR3 coding sequence is TGTGCCAGCAGTCCGACAGGGCCCTACGAGCAGTACTTC. Translated, it gives CASSPTGPYEQYF.

J is TRBJ2-1 and V is TRBV19, with D possibly being TRBD2 (6 bases). In germline, CDR1 is LNHDA, CDR2 SQIVND (reference sequence). V lost 3 bases, J lost 2 bases, and 17 bases lay in between. The CDR3 extends over 17 amino acids. CDR3 amino acids: CASSILGGAGTYNEQFF. CDR3 sequence (DNA): TGTGCCAGTAGTATTCTCGGTGGGGCGGGGACCTACAATGAGCAGTTCTTC. Full variable domain (rest looked up from reference TRBV19 and TRBJ2-1): DGGITQSPKYLFRKEGQNVTLSCEQNLNHDAMYWYRQDPGQGLRLIYYSQIVNDFQKGDIAEGYSVSREKKESFPLTVTSAQKNPTAFYLCASSILGGAGTYNEQFFGPGTRLTVL.

This clone is medium-sized within its sample. This chain joins TRBV4-1 and TRBJ2-1, with TRBD2 matching over 9 bases. Germline V gene sequence: CDR1 MGHRA, CDR2 YSYEKL. J was trimmed by 7 bases and V by 0 bases; bases with no gene match: 4. This CDR3 region has 15 residues. This chain's CDR3 is CASSQDLAGKNEQFF. The CDR3 nucleotides are TGCGCCAGCAGCCAAGATCTAGCGGGGAAGAATGAGCAGTTCTTC.

The chain employs TRBV2 and TRBJ1-2, with TRBD1 matching 12 bases. In germline, CDR1 is SNHLY, CDR2 FYNNEI. The CDR3 has 15 residues. V dropped 6 bases and J dropped 6; count of bases not matched to a gene: 8. The CDR3 loop reads CASSSYGTGGDGYTF. The CDR3 DNA follows: TGTGCCAGCAGCTCTTACGGGACAGGGGGCGATGGCTACACCTTC.

Worth noting for this clone: One base away lies a much larger clone, so this may be a sequencing read error. In DNA form, the CDR3 reads TGTGCCAGCAGTTACGGGACAGGGAACTACGAGCAGTACTTC. Translated: CASSYGTGNYEQYF. The rearrangement links TRBV6-5 to TRBJ2-7; TRBD1 aligns across 9 bases. Germline values: CDR1 MNHEY, CDR2 SVGAGI. The ends lost 2 bases at V and 3 bases at J; junction bases unmatched: 2. CDR3 length: 14 amino acids.